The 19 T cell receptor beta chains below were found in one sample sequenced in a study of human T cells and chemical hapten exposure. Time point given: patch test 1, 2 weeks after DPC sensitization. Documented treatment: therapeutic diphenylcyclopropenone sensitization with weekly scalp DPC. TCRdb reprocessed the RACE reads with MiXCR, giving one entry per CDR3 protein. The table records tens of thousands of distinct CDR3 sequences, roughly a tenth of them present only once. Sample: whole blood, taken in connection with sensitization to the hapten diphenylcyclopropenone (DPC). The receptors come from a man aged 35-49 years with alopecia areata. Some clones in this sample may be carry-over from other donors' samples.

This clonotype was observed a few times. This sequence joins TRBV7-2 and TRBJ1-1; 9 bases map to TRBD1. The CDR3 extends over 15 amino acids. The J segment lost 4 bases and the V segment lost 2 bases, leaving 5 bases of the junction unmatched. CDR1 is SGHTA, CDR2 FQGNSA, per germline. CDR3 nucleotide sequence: TGTGCCAGCAGCTTACTCCGGGACAGGGCCACTGAAGCTTTCTTT. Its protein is CASSLLRDRATEAFF. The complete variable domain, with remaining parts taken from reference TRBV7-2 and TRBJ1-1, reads GAGVSQSPSNKVTEKGKDVELRCDPISGHTALYWYRQSLGQGLEFLIYFQGNSAPDKSGLPSDRFSAERTGGSVSTLTIQRTQQEDSAVYLCASSLLRDRATEAFFGQGTRLTVV.

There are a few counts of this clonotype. The CDR3 DNA follows: TGTGCCAGCAGTTCAACAGGGCCCGCAGGGGAGACCCAGTACTTC. As protein: CASSSTGPAGETQYF. The chain joins TRBV27 to TRBJ2-5, with a possible D match to TRBD1 (6 bases). Trimming shortened V by 4 bases and J by 5 bases, and 17 bases separated the two germline ends. CDR1 MNHEY and CDR2 SMNVEV come from the germline V gene (reference sequence). The CDR3 extends over 15 amino acids.

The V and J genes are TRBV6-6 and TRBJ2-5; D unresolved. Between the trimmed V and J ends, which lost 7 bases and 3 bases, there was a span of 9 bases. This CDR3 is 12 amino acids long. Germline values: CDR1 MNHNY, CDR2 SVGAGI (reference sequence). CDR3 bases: TGTGCCAGCAAAACTACCGAAGAGACCCAGTACTTC. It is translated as CASKTTEETQYF.

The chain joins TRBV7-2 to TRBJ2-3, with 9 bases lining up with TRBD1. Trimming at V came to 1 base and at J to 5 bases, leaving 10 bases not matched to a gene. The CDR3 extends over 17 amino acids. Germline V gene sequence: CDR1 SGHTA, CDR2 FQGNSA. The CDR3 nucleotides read TGTGCCAGCAGCTTAGGGTCGCGCACAGGGGGCGTAGATACGCAGTATTTT. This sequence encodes CASSLGSRTGGVDTQYF.

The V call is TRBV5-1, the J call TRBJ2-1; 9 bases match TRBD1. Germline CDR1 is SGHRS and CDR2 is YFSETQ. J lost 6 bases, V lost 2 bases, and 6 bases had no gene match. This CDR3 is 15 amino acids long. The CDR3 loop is CASSLGQGSGNEQFF. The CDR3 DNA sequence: TGCGCCAGCAGCTTAGGACAGGGGAGCGGCAATGAGCAGTTCTTC.

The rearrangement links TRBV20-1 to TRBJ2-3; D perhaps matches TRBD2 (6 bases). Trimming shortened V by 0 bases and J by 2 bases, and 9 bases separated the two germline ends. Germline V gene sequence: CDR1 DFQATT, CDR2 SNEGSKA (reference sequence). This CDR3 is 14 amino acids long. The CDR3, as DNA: TGCAGTGCTAGAGATCGGGGGAACACAGATACGCAGTATTTT. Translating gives CSARDRGNTDTQYF.

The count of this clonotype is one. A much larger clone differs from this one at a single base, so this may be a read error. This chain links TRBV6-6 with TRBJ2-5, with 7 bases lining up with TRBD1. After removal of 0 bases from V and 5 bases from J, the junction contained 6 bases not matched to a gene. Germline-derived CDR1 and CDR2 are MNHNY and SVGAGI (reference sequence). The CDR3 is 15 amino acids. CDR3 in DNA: TGTGCCAGCAGTTACTCGGTGTACAGGGGTGAGACCCAGTACTTC. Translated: CASSYSVYRGETQYF.

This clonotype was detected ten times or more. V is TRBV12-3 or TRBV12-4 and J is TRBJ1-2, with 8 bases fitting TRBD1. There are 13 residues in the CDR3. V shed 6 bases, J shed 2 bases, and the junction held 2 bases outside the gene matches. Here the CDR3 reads CASSRTGNYGYTF. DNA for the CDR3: TGTGCCAGCAGCCGGACAGGGAACTATGGCTACACCTTC.

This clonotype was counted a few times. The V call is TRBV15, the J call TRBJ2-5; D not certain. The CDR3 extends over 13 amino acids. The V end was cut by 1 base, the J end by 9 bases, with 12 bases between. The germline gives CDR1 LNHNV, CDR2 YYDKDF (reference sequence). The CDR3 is CATSRAPAESQYF. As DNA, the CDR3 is TGTGCCACCAGCAGAGCCCCCGCGGAGTCCCAGTACTTC.

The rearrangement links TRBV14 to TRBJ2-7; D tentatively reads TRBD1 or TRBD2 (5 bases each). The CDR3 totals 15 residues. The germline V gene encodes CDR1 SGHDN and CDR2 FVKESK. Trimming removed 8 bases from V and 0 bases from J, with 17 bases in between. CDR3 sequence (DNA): TGTGCCAGCGGGGGTAGGATACTCAGCTCCTACGAGCAGTACGTC. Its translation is CASGGRILSSYEQYV.

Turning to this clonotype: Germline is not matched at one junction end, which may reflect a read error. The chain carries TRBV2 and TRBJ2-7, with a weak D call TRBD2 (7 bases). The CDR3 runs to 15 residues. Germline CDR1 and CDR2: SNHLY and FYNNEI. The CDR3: CASSRPTGGSNEQYF. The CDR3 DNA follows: TGTGCCAGCAGCCGCCCGACGGGGGGCTCCAACGAGCAGTACTTC.

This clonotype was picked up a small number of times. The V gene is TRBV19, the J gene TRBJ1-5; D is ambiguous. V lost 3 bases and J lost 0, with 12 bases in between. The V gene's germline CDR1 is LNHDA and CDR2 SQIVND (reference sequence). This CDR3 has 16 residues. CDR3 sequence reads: CASSMSRQNSNQPQHF. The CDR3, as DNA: TGTGCCAGTAGTATGAGTCGCCAGAATAGCAATCAGCCCCAGCATTTT.

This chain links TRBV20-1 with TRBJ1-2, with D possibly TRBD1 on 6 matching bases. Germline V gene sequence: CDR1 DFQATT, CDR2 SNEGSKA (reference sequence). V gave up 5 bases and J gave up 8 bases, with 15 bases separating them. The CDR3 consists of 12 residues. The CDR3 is CSAPQGTYGYTF. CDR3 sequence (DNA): TGCAGTGCTCCGCAGGGGACTTACGGCTACACCTTC.

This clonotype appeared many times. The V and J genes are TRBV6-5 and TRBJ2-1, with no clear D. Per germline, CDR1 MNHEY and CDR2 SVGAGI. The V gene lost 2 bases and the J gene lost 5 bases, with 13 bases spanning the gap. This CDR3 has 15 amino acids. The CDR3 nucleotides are TGTGCCAGCAGTTACATACCCTTGGGGAACAATGAGCAGTTCTTC. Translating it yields CASSYIPLGNNEQFF.

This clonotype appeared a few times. The CDR3 DNA is TGTGCCAGCACCCTAGGGGGGACCAATCAGCCCCAGCATTTT. As protein: CASTLGGTNQPQHF. The chain combines TRBV6-2 or TRBV6-3 with TRBJ1-5; D may be TRBD1 (6 bases). Germline CDR1 reads MNHEY; CDR2 reads SVGEGT. The length of the CDR3 is 14 residues. V lost 7 bases and J 3 bases, leaving 13 bases between the germline ends.

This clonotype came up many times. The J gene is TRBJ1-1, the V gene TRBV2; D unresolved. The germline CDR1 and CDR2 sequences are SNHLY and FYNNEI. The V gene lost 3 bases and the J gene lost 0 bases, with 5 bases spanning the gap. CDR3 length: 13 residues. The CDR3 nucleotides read TGTGCCAGCAGTGAGGGTATGAACACTGAAGCTTTCTTT. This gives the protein CASSEGMNTEAFF.

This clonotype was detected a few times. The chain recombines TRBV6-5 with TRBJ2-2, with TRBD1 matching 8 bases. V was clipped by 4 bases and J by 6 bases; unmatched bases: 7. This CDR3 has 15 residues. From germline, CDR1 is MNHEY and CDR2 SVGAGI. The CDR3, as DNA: TGTGCCAGCAGTTTCCGGACAGGGTTAGCCGGGGAGCTGTTTTTT. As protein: CASSFRTGLAGELFF.

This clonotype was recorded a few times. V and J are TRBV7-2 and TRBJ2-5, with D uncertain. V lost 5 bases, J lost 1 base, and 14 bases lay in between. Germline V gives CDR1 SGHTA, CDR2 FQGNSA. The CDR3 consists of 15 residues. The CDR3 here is CASSPAPGFQETQYF. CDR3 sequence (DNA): TGTGCCAGCAGCCCCGCCCCCGGTTTCCAAGAGACCCAGTACTTC.

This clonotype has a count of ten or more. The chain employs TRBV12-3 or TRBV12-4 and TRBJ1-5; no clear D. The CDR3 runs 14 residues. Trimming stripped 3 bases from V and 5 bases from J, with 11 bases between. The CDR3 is CASSFSGADQPQHF. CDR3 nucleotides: TGTGCCAGCAGTTTTTCAGGTGCGGATCAGCCCCAGCATTTT.